The 19 T cell receptor beta chains given below trace back to one sample, sequenced in a study of blood T cells in healthy people across ages. Primers used in a second PCR of roughly 6 to 12 cycles were a sample-barcoded 5' primer and a J-beta primer mix. TCRdb re-analysed the 5' RACE reads in MiXCR, keeping a single row per CDR3 protein. Among 1,100,000 or so distinct CDR3 sequences listed, more than 35% were seen once. The sequenced material came from blood. The source of these receptors is a woman aged 60-70 years in good health.

The J gene is TRBJ1-1, the V gene TRBV28; D remains unclear. Germline values: CDR1 MDHEN, CDR2 SYDVKM. Trimming took off 4 bases at V and 7 bases at J, with 10 bases between the two ends. The CDR3 covers 12 residues. DNA of the CDR3: TGTGCCAGCAGTTCGCCGGAGAGTGAAGCTTTCTTT. As protein: CASSSPESEAFF.

V and J are TRBV7-2 and TRBJ2-5; 7 nucleotides line up with TRBD2. The J call may be in error: the DNA end matches TRBJ2-7 better. CDR1 is SGHTA and CDR2 is FQGNSA in the germline V gene. The CDR3 is 14 residues long. CDR3 sequence (DNA): TGTGCCAGCAGCCCTCAGGGACTAACACGCGAGCAGTACTTC. This sequence encodes CASSPQGLTREQYF.

This chain joins TRBV5-1 and TRBJ2-7; 10 bases line up with TRBD2. The J call may be in error: the DNA end matches TRBJ2-5 better. The CDR3 has 15 residues. Germline V gene sequence: CDR1 SGHRS, CDR2 YFSETQ. This CDR3 reads CASSLLAGKSETQYF. The CDR3 nucleotides read TGCGCCAGCAGCTTACTAGCGGGAAAGTCAGAGACCCAGTACTTC.

The chain recombines TRBV29-1 with TRBJ1-3, with D possibly being TRBD1 (5 bases). This CDR3 is built from 14 residues. Germline assignment: CDR1 SQVTM and CDR2 ANQGSEA. V was trimmed by 5 bases and J by 4 bases, leaving 15 bases between them. The CDR3 region is CSVSVGRVGNTIYF. The CDR3, as DNA: TGCAGCGTTTCAGTGGGCAGGGTCGGAAACACCATATATTTT.

The chain recombines TRBV7-6 with TRBJ2-5; D might be TRBD1 (5 bases). The end of the DNA is better explained by TRBJ2-7, so the J call may be wrong. The CDR3 totals 15 residues. Germline CDR1 and CDR2: SGHVS and FNYEAQ. The CDR3 DNA reads as TGTGCCAGCAGCCCGCCGGCAGGGTTCTTAGGCGAGCAGTACTTC. Protein sequence: CASSPPAGFLGEQYF.

The gene calls are TRBV12-3 or TRBV12-4 and TRBJ2-1, with D possibly matching TRBD2 (6 bases). V was trimmed by 3 bases and J by 3 bases, leaving 9 bases between them. This CDR3 is built from 14 residues. This CDR3 is CASSLRRGYNEQFF. CDR3 nucleotide sequence: TGTGCCAGCAGTTTGCGGCGGGGCTACAATGAGCAGTTCTTC.

This clonotype has more than one count but fewer than ten. The V call is TRBV28, the J call TRBJ2-7; D ambiguous. The CDR3 length is 13 residues. Trimming took 2 bases from V and 4 from J, leaving 9 bases between them. The V gene's germline CDR1 is MDHEN and CDR2 SYDVKM. The CDR3 nucleotides are TGTGCCAGCAGTTTAGGGAAAGTGTACGAGCAGTACTTC. This gives the protein CASSLGKVYEQYF. The full variable domain, rest sourced from reference TRBV28 and TRBJ2-7, is DVKVTQSSRYLVKRTGEKVFLECVQDMDHENMFWYRQDPGLGLRLIYFSYDVKMKEKGDIPEGYSVSREKKERFSLILESASTNQTSMYLCASSLGKVYEQYFGPGTRLTVT.

This clonotype was observed many times. CDR3 nucleotides: TGTGCCAGCAGCACCCGAAGGACTGGTCAAGAGACCCAGTACTTC. Translating gives CASSTRRTGQETQYF. The chain has TRBV7-2 and TRBJ2-5; a possible D gene is TRBD2 (5 bases). Germline V lookup: CDR1 SGHTA, CDR2 FQGNSA. The V end was cut by 5 bases, the J end by 2 bases, with 15 bases between. The CDR3 has 15 amino acids. Filled out from reference TRBV7-2 and TRBJ2-5, the complete variable domain reads GAGVSQSPSNKVTEKGKDVELRCDPISGHTALYWYRQSLGQGLEFLIYFQGNSAPDKSGLPSDRFSAERTGGSVSTLTIQRTQQEDSAVYLCASSTRRTGQETQYFGPGTRLLVL.

The chain employs TRBV27 and TRBJ2-7; 11 bases are shared with TRBD2. Germline loops: CDR1 MNHEY, CDR2 SMNVEV (reference sequence). J lost 7 bases, V lost 3 bases, and 17 bases had no gene match. This CDR3 spans 18 amino acids. The CDR3 coding sequence is TGTGCCAGCAGTTTCCTAACCGCCTCGGGACTAGCGGACAATGAGCAGTACTTC. Translating gives CASSFLTASGLADNEQYF.

This clonotype has just a few counts. The V and J genes are TRBV2 and TRBJ2-7, with TRBD2 matching over 10 bases. CDR1 is SNHLY, CDR2 FYNNEI, per germline. J gave up 4 bases and V 3 bases, and 12 bases lay outside the gene matches. This CDR3 region has 17 residues. Here the CDR3 reads CASSDVGLAGENYEQYF. The CDR3 DNA follows: TGTGCCAGCAGTGATGTGGGCCTAGCGGGAGAGAATTACGAGCAGTACTTC.

Turning to this clonotype: A junction boundary mismatches the germline segment, possibly from a read error. The chain recombines TRBV11-1 with TRBJ1-2; no definite D call. Germline values: CDR1 SGHAT, CDR2 FQDESV (reference sequence). The CDR3 extends over 14 amino acids. Written as DNA, the CDR3 is TGTGTCAGCAGCAATGACGGGGTGTTCTATGGCTACACCTTC. This sequence encodes CVSSNDGVFYGYTF.

The rearrangement joins TRBV10-1 to TRBJ1-2, with D maybe TRBD1 (6 bases). Trimming took off 6 bases at V and 5 bases at J, with 19 bases between the two ends. Germline-derived CDR1 and CDR2 are WNHNN and SYGVQD (reference sequence). This CDR3 region has 15 residues. CDR3: CASSEDQGPRYGYTF. DNA of the CDR3: TGCGCCAGCAGCGAGGATCAGGGGCCGCGATATGGCTACACCTTC.

The V call is TRBV13, the J call TRBJ2-5; possible D gene TRBD2, 7 bases. V was clipped by 5 bases and J by 11 bases, with 27 bases between them. The CDR3 extends over 16 amino acids. The germline gives CDR1 PRHDT, CDR2 FYEKMQ (reference sequence). DNA of the CDR3: TGTGCCAGCAGCGACCGCCTGGGGGGGCGGATCAATGAGCAGTACTTC. This gives the protein CASSDRLGGRINEQYF.

This clonotype was seen only a few times. The CDR3: CASTGGTGLHYEQYF. DNA for the CDR3: TGTGCCAGCACAGGGGGAACAGGCTTACACTACGAGCAGTACTTC. This chain joins TRBV6-2 or TRBV6-3 and TRBJ2-7, with TRBD1 identical over 7 bases. The V and J ends lost 7 bases and 3 bases, in that order; junction bases with no gene match: 12. The CDR3 consists of 15 residues. Germline CDR1 is MNHEY and CDR2 is SVGEGT.

The chain employs TRBV5-6 and TRBJ1-2; D remains ambiguous. Trimming left V 0 bases short and J 3 bases short, with 18 bases between. In germline, CDR1 is SGHDT, CDR2 YYEEEE. CDR3 length: 17 residues. The CDR3, as DNA: TGTGCCAGCAGCTTGGACTCCCCGGCCTTGAGGGACTATGGCTACACCTTC. The encoded protein is CASSLDSPALRDYGYTF.

This clonotype was found a few times. The genes are TRBV7-8 and TRBJ2-7, with D maybe TRBD2 (6 bases). The CDR3 runs 16 residues. Trimming stripped 5 bases from V and 5 bases from J, with 22 bases between. Germline V gene data show CDR1 as SGHVS and CDR2 as FQNEAQ. For the CDR3, the DNA is TGTGCCAGCAGCAAAGGCCGGGGGAAAGGGCTGGACGAGCAGTACTTC. Translation: CASSKGRGKGLDEQYF. The variable domain in full, completed from reference TRBV7-8 and TRBJ2-7, reads GAGVSQSPRYKVAKRGQDVALRCDPISGHVSLFWYQQALGQGPEFLTYFQNEAQLDKSGLPSDRFFAERPEGSVSTLKIQRTQQEDSAVYLCASSKGRGKGLDEQYFGPGTRLTVT.

CDR3 region: CASSLSWPAFLSGANVLTF. Here the CDR3 DNA reads TGTGCCAGCAGTTTATCCTGGCCAGCCTTCCTCTCTGGGGCCAACGTCCTGACTTTC. The rearrangement uses TRBV28 and TRBJ2-6; D unclear. V gave up 1 base and J gave up 0 bases, with 16 bases separating them. Germline V gene sequence: CDR1 MDHEN, CDR2 SYDVKM. The CDR3 has 19 amino acids.

The chain uses TRBV4-2 and TRBJ2-7, with D possibly TRBD2 on 5 matching bases. This CDR3 is 14 amino acids long. The germline CDR1 and CDR2 sequences are LGHNA and YNFKEQ. The V and J ends lost 4 bases and 7 bases respectively, with 17 bases between them. The CDR3 spells CASSPAAPPNEQYF. CDR3 DNA: TGTGCCAGCAGCCCAGCGGCGCCACCAAATGAGCAGTACTTC.

V and J are TRBV20-1 and TRBJ2-3; the D is unclear. This CDR3 region has 14 residues. Germline-derived CDR1 and CDR2 are DFQATT and SNEGSKA (reference sequence). The germline V and J ends were trimmed by 0 bases and 2 bases, with 9 bases remaining between them. CDR3: CSARDSRTTDTQYF. CDR3 coding DNA: TGCAGTGCTAGAGATTCACGGACCACAGATACGCAGTATTTT.